Below, 4 T cell receptor beta chains from the same sample are listed, as sequenced in a study of T cell responses to AZD1222 COVID-19 vaccine. TCRdb's table, derived via immunoSEQ multiplex PCR, lists solely in-frame clones and lacks some. This repertoire shows roughly 180,000 clones, 80% to 90% found once; its top ten account for approximately 6.9%. This specimen consisted of peripheral blood, obtained on day 0 of AZD1222 vaccination. The receptors come from an adult in good health.

The DNA of the CDR3 is TGTGCCATCAACGAGGGAAGCACAGATACGCAGTATTTT. This encodes CAINEGSTDTQYF. The chain carries TRBV10-3 and TRBJ2-3; maybe TRBD2 (5 bases). V was clipped by 7 bases and J by 0 bases, with 8 bases between them. Looked up from germline, CDR1 is ENHRY and CDR2 is SYGVKD. The CDR3 has 13 amino acids.

V is TRBV2 and J is TRBJ1-5, with D possibly matching TRBD1 (5 bases). The length of the CDR3 is 13 residues. V lost 6 bases to trimming and J lost 7 bases, with 13 bases between them. Germline CDR1 SNHLY, CDR2 FYNNEI. The CDR3 here is CASRDGRGQPQHF. The CDR3 DNA is TGTGCCAGCAGAGATGGACGGGGCCAGCCCCAGCATTTT.

CDR3 protein: CASNPRGSTDTQYF. The CDR3 DNA reads TGTGCCAGCAACCCTCGAGGTTCGACAGATACGCAGTATTTT. The V and J genes are TRBV6-2 or TRBV6-3 and TRBJ2-3; D is unclear. CDR3 size: 14 residues. V lost 7 bases to trimming and J lost 3 bases, with 14 bases between them. Germline V lookup: CDR1 MNHEY, CDR2 SVGEGT.

The gene calls are TRBV19 and TRBJ1-5; weak D call: TRBD1 (6 bases). The V end was cut by 5 bases, the J end by 3 bases, with 11 bases between. This CDR3 has 14 residues. Germline CDR1 reads LNHDA; CDR2 reads SQIVND (reference sequence). The CDR3 bases are TGTGCCAGTAGTCCGGGGGCGCACAATCAGCCCCAGCATTTT. It yields the protein CASSPGAHNQPQHF.